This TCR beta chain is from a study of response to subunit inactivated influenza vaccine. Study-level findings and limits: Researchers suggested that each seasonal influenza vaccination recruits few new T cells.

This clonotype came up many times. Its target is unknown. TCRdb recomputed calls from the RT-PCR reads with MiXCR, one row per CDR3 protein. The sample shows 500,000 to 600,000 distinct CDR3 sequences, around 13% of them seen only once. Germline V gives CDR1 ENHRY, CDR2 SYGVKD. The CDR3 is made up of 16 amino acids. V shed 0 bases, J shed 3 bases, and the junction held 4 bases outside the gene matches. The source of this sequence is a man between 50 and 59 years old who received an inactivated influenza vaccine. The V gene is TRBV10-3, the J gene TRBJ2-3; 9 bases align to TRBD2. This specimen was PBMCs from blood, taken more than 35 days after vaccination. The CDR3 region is CAISESEAGGTDTQYF. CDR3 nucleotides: TGTGCCATCAGTGAGTCGGAGGCGGGAGGGACAGATACGCAGTATTTT.